A single T cell receptor (beta chain) is shown here with its context. What it binds is not known. The data were taken from a study of T cell responses to AZD1222 COVID-19 vaccine. Study conclusions and caveats: Donors were largely white British and mainly female; clonal diversity was possibly underestimated.

Here immunoSEQ multiplex PCR was the method, and the copy in TCRdb shows in-frame clones only, minus some. The table has approximately 30,000 clones, 80% to 95% seen once. Second doses were pooled across both intervals (about 4 or about 12 weeks). Germline V CDR1 and CDR2: SGHKS, YYEKEE (reference sequence). The CDR3 is 14 residues long. V trimming: 2 bases; J trimming: 4 bases; junction bases outside the gene matches: 4. The sequencing used peripheral blood, collected 28 days after the second AZD1222 dose. This chain uses TRBV5-5 with TRBJ2-5, with TRBD1 identical over 8 bases. The receptor comes from an adult who received the AZD1222 COVID-19 vaccine. The CDR3 spells CASSLMTGAETQYF. The CDR3 DNA reads TGTGCCAGCAGCTTAATGACAGGGGCAGAGACCCAGTACTTC.